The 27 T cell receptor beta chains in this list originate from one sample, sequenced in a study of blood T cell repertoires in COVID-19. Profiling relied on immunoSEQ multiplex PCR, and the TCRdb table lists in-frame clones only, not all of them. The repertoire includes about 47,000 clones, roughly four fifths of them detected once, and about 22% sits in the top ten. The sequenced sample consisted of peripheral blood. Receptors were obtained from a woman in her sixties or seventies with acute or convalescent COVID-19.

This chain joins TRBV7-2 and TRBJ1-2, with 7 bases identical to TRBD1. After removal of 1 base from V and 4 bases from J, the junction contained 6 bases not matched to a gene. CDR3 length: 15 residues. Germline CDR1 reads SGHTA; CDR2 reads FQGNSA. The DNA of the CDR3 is TGTGCCAGCAGCTTAGTGGGGACAGAATTCTATGGCTACACCTTC. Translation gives CASSLVGTEFYGYTF.

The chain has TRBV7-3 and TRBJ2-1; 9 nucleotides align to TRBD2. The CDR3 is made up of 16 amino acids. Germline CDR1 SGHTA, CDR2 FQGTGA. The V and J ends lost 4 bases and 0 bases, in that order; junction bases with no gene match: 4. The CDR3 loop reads CASSSGGGASYNEQFF. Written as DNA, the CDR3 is TGTGCCAGCAGCTCCGGCGGGGGGGCCTCCTACAATGAGCAGTTCTTC.

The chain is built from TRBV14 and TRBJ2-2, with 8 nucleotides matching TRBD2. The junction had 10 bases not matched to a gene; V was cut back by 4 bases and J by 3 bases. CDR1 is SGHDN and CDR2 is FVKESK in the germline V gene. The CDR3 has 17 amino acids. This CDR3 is CASSLILQRGYTGELFF. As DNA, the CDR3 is TGTGCCAGCAGCCTGATTTTGCAGCGGGGGTACACCGGGGAGCTGTTTTTT.

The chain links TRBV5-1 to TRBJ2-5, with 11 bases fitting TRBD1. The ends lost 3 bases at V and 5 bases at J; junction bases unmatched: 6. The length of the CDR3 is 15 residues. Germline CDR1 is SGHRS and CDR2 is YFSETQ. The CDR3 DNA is TGCGCCAGCAGCTACGACCGGGACAGGGGGGAGACCCAGTACTTC. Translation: CASSYDRDRGETQYF.

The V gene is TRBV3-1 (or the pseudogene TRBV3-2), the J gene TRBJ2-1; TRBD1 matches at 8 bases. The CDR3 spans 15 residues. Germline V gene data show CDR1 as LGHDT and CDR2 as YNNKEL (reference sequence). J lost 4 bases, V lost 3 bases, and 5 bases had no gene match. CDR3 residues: CASSQAGGVYNEQFF. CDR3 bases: TGTGCCAGCAGCCAGGCAGGGGGCGTATACAATGAGCAGTTCTTC.

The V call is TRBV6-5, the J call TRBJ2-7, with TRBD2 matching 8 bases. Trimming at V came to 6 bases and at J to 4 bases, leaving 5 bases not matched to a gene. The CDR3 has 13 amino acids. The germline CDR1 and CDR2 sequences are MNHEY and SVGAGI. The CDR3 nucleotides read TGTGCCAGCAGACCGACGGGGGGGTACGAGCAGTACTTC. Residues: CASRPTGGYEQYF.

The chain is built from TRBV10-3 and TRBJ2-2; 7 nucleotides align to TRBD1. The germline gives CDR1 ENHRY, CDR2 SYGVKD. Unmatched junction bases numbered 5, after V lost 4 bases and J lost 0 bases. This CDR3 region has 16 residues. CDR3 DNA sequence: TGTGCCATCAGTGGGACGACAGGGACGAACACCGGGGAGCTGTTTTTT. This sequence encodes CAISGTTGTNTGELFF.

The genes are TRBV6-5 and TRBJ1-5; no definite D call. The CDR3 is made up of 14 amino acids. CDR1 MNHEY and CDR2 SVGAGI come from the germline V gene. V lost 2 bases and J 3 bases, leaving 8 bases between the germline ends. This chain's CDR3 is CASSYASYNQPQHF. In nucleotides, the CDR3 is TGTGCCAGCAGTTACGCCTCCTACAATCAGCCCCAGCATTTT.

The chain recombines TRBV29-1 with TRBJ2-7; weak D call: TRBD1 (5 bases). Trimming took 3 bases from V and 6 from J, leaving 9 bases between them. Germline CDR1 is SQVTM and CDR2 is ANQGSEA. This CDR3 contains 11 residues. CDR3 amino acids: CSVDAGIEQYF. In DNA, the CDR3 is TGCAGCGTTGACGCAGGGATCGAGCAGTACTTC.

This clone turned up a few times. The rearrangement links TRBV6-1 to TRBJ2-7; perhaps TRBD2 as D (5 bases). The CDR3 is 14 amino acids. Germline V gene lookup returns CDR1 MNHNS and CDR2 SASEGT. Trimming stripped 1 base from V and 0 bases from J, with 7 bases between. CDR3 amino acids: CASSEGGSSYEQYF. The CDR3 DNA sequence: TGTGCCAGCAGTGAAGGCGGGTCCTCCTACGAGCAGTACTTC.

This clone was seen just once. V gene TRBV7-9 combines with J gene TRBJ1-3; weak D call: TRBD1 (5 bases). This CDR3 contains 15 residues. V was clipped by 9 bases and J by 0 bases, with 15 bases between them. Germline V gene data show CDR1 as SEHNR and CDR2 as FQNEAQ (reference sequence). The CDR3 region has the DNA TGTGCCAGTTCGGGTGCCAGGGCCTCTGGAAACACCATATATTTT. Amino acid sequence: CASSGARASGNTIYF.

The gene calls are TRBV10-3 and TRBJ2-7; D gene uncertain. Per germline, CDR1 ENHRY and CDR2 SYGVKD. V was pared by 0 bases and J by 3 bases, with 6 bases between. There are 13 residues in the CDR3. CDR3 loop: CAISESPGYEQYF. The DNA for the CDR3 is TGTGCCATCAGTGAGTCGCCGGGCTACGAGCAGTACTTC.

CDR3 nucleotide sequence: TGTGCCAGCAGTGGGGACTACAAGAGACCCCAGTACTTC. It yields the protein CASSGDYKRPQYF. The chain employs TRBV2 and TRBJ2-5; 7 bases match TRBD2. Germline assignment: CDR1 SNHLY and CDR2 FYNNEI. V dropped 4 bases and J dropped 9; count of bases not matched to a gene: 8. CDR3 size: 13 residues.

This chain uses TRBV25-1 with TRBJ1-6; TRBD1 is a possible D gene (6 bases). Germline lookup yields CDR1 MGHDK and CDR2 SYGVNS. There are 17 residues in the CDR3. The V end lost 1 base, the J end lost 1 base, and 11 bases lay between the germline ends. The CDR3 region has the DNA TGTGCCAGCAGTGAATCAGGGAGGGGGTCCTATAATTCACCCCTCCACTTT. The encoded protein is CASSESGRGSYNSPLHF.

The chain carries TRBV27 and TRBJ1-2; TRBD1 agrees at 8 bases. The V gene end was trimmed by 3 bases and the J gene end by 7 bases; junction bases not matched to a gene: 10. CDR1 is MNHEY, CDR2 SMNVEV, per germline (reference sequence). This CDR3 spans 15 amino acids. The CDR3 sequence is CASSFLDRAGIGYTF. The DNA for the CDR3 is TGTGCCAGCAGTTTCCTGGACAGGGCGGGCATTGGCTACACCTTC.

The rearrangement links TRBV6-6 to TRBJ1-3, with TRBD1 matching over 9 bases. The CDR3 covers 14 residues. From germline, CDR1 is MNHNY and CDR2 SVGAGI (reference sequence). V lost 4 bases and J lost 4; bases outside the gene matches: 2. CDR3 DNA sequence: TGTGCCAGCAGTTTTGGGACAGGGGGAAACACCATATATTTT. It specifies CASSFGTGGNTIYF.

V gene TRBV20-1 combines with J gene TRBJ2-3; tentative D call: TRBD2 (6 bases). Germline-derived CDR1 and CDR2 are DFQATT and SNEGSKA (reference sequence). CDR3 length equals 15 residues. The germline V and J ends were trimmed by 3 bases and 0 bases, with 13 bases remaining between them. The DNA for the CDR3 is TGCAGTGCTAGTCGGGACTCTGCTAGCACAGATACGCAGTATTTT. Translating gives CSASRDSASTDTQYF.

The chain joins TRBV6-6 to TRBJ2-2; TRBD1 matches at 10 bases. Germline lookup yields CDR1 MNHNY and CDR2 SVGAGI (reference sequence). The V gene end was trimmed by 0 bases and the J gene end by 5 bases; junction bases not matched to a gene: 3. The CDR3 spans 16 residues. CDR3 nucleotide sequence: TGTGCCAGCAGTTACTCCGGGACAGGGGAAACCGGGGAGCTGTTTTTT. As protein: CASSYSGTGETGELFF.

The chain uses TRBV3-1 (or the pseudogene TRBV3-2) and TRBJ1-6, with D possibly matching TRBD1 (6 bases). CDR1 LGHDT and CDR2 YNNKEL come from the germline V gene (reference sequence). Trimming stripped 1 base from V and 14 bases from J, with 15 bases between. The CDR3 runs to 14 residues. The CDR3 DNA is TGTGCCAGCAGCCAAGGCTCAGGGGCATCGGCCCTCCACTTT. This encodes CASSQGSGASALHF.

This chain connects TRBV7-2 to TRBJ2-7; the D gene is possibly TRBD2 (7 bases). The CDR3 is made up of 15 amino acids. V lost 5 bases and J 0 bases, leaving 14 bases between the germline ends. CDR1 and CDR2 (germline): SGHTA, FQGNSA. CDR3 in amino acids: CASSRLGGASYEQYF. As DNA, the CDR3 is TGTGCCAGCAGCCGTCTGGGGGGGGCCTCCTACGAGCAGTACTTC.

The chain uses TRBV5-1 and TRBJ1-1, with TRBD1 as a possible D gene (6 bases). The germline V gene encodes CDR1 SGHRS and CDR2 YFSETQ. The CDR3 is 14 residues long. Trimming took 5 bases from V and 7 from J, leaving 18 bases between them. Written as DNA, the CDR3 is TGCGCCAGCAGAGGGGGTCAGCTCCAGCATGAAGCTTTCTTT. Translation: CASRGGQLQHEAFF.

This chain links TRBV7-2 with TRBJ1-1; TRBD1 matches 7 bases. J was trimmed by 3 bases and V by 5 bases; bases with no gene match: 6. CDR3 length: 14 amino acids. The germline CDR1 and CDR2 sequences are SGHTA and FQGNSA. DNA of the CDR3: TGTGCCAGCAGCCCCCTCCAGGGGGACACTGAAGCTTTCTTT. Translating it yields CASSPLQGDTEAFF.

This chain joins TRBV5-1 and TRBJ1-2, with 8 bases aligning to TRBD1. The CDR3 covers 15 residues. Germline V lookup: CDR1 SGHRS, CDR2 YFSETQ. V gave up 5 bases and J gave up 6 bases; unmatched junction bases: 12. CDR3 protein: CASSPLAGGQDGYTF. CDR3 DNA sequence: TGCGCCAGCAGTCCTCTTGCAGGGGGACAGGATGGCTACACCTTC.

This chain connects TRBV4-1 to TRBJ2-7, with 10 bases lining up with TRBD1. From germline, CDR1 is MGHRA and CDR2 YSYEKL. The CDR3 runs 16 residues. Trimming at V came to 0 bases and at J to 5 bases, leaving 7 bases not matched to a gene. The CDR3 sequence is CASSQDIGTGDHEQYF. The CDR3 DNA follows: TGCGCCAGCAGCCAAGATATAGGGACAGGGGACCACGAGCAGTACTTC.

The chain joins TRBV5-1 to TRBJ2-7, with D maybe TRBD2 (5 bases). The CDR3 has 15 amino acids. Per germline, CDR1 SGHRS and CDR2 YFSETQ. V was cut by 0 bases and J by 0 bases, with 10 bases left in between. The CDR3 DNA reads TGCGCCAGCAGCTTGGAGGCGGGCCCCTCCTACGAGCAGTACTTC. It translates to CASSLEAGPSYEQYF.

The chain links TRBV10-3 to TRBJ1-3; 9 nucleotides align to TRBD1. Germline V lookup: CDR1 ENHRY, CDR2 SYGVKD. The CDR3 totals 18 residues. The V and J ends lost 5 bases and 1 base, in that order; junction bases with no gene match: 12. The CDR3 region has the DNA TGTGCCATCAGTCTAGGGACAGGGAGTCAAGTATCTGGAAACACCATATATTTT. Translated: CAISLGTGSQVSGNTIYF.

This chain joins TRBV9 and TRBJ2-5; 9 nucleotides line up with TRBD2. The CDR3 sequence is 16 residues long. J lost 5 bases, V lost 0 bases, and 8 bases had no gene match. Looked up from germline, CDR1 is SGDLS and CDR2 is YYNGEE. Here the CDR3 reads CASSVAGLAGQETQYF. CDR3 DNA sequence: TGTGCCAGCAGCGTAGCTGGGCTAGCGGGGCAGGAGACCCAGTACTTC.